This T cell receptor beta chain comes out of a study of cytomegalovirus exposure and HLA in healthy donors. This clone was seen a handful of times. Its antigen is currently unknown. The PCR used 60 Vbeta and 13 Jbeta primers. Using immunoSEQ multiplex PCR, the repertoire was profiled, and TCRdb retains in-frame clones only, with some absent. The data contain tens of thousands of clones, around 68% of them singletons. Between the trimmed V and J ends, which lost 2 bases and 0 bases, there was a span of 10 bases. The length of the CDR3 is 15 residues. Germline CDR1 and CDR2: MNHEY and SMNVEV (reference sequence). Notes on the study in general: The classifier, whose performance was assessed in both the original and validation cohorts, reportedly diagnosed cytomegalovirus status with high specificity and sensitivity.

The J gene is TRBJ2-5, the V gene TRBV27; a weak D match, TRBD1 (6 bases). What was sequenced was PBMCs. The clonotype was recovered from a man aged 35 to 55 in good health and CMV-seropositive. CDR3 coding DNA: TGTGCCAGCAGTTTAACAGGGCCCCACCAAGAGACCCAGTACTTC. Its translation: CASSLTGPHQETQYF.